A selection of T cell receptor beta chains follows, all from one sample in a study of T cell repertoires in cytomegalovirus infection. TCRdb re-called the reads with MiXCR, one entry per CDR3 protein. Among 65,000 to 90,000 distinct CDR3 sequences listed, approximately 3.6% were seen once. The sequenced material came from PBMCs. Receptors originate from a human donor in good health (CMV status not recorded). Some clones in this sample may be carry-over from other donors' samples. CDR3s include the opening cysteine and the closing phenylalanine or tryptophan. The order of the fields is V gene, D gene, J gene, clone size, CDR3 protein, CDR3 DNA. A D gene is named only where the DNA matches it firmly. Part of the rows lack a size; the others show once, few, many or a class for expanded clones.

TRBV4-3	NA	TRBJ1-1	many	CASSQEPQGYHTEAFF	TGCGCCAGCAGCCAGGAACCTCAGGGCTATCACACTGAAGCTTTCTTT
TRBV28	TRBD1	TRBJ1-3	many	CASSLTRGQRGNTIYF	TGTGCCAGCAGTTTAACCAGGGGACAGCGTGGAAACACCATATATTTT
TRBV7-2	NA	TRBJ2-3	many	CASSLAGTLSSTDTQYF	TGTGCCAGCAGCTTAGCCGGGACACTTTCTTCCACAGATACGCAGTATTTT
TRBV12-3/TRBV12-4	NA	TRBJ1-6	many	CASSSDGYSPLHF	TGTGCCAGCAGTTCGGACGGGTATTCACCCCTCCACTTT
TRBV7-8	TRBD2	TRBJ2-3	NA	CASSLGAGELTDTQYF	TGTGCCAGCAGCTTAGGGGCGGGAGAATTGACAGATACGCAGTATTTT
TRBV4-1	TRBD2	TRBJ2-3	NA	CASSDGGRAETDTQYF	TGCGCCAGCAGCGACGGCGGGAGGGCCGAGACAGATACGCAGTATTTT
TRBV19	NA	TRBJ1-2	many	CASSMTDYGYTF	TGTGCCAGTAGTATGACAGACTATGGCTACACCTTC
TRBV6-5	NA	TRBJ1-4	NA	CASRRTRNEKLFF	TGTGCCAGCAGACGAACTCGAAATGAAAAACTGTTTTTT
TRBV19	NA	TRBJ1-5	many	CASNLALDRPQHF	TGTGCCAGTAATCTGGCATTGGATCGGCCCCAGCATTTT
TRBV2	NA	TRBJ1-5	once	CASLYTALYSNQPQHF	TGTGCCAGCTTATACACAGCCCTTTATAGCAATCAGCCCCAGCATTTT
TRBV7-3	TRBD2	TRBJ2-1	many	CASSLTRGGRNEQFF	TGTGCCAGCAGCTTAACTCGCGGGGGGAGAAATGAGCAGTTCTTC
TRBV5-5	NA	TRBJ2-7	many	CASSVAGGREQYF	TGTGCCAGCAGCGTGGCCGGGGGCCGGGAGCAGTACTTC
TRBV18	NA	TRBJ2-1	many	CASSPPGVRAQTSGSYNEQFF	TGTGCCAGCTCACCACCTGGGGTCAGGGCCCAAACCTCGGGCTCCTACAATGAGCAGTTCTTC
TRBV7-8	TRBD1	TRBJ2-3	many	CASSHRDRTPTDTQYF	TGTGCCAGCAGCCACCGGGACAGGACGCCCACAGATACGCAGTATTTT
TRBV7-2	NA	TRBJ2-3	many	CASSLFVSDTQYF	TGTGCCAGCAGCTTATTCGTTTCAGATACGCAGTATTTT
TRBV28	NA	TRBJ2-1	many	CASSHAGKSYNEQFF	TGTGCCAGCAGTCACGCGGGAAAAAGTTACAATGAGCAGTTCTTC
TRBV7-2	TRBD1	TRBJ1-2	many	CASSLGQGKGYTF	TGTGCCAGCAGCTTGGGACAGGGGAAAGGCTACACCTTC
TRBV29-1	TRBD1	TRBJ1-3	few	CSVSALGQGRSGNTIYF	TGCAGCGTCTCCGCCCTGGGACAGGGGCGTTCTGGAAACACCATATATTTT
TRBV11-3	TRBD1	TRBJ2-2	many	CASSWDRNTGELFF	TGTGCCAGCAGCTGGGACAGGAACACCGGGGAGCTGTTTTTT
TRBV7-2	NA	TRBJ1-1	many	CASSGRQSTEAFF	TGTGCCAGCAGCGGCCGACAGAGTACTGAAGCTTTCTTT
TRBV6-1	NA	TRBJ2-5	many	CASSRPPRTDKQETQYF	TGTGCCAGCAGTCGACCCCCTAGGACGGATAAACAAGAGACCCAGTACTTC
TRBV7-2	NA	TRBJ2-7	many	CASSVQGSSYEQYF	TGTGCCAGCTCCGTCCAGGGGAGCTCCTACGAGCAGTACTTC
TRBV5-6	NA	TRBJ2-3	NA	CASSFPGASDTQYF	TGTGCCAGCAGCTTTCCGGGGGCATCAGATACGCAGTATTTT
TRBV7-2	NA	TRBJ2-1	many	CASSFIAVYNEQFF	TGTGCCAGCAGCTTCATAGCGGTATACAATGAGCAGTTCTTC
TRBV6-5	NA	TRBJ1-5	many	CASSYTQGLAQHF	TGTGCCAGCAGTTACACTCAGGGCTTGGCCCAGCATTTT
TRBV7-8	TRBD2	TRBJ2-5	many	CASSLSGGARETQYF	TGTGCCAGCAGCTTATCCGGGGGGGCTCGAGAGACCCAGTACTTC
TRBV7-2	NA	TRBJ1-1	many	CASSLGAGVGTEAFF	TGTGCCAGCAGCTTAGGAGCCGGGGTAGGTACTGAAGCTTTCTTT
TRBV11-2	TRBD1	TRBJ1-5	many	CASSLSGTVQPQHF	TGTGCCAGCAGCTTGTCCGGGACAGTTCAGCCCCAGCATTTT
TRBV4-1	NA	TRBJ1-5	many	CASSPRGTNVNQPQHF	TGCGCCAGCAGCCCTCGGGGGACCAACGTCAATCAGCCCCAGCATTTT
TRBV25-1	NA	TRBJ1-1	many	CASSQRGTEAFF	TGTGCCAGCAGTCAAAGGGGGACTGAAGCTTTCTTT
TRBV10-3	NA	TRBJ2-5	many	CAISSEETQYF	TGTGCCATTTCAAGTGAGGAGACCCAGTACTTC
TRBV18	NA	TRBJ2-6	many	CASSPLSSGANVLTF	TGTGCCAGCAGTCCGCTATCCTCTGGGGCCAACGTCCTGACTTTC
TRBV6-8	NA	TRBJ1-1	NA	CASNKLGQVNTEAFF	TGTGCCAGCAACAAACTGGGGCAAGTGAACACTGAAGCTTTCTTT
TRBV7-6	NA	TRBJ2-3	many	CASSPRVGGRADTQYF	TGTGCCAGCAGCCCCCGGGTAGGCGGCAGGGCAGATACGCAGTATTTT
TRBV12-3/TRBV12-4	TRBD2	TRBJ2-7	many	CASRSGRRYEQYF	TGTGCCAGCAGAAGCGGGAGAAGGTACGAGCAGTACTTC
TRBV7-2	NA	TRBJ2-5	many	CASSSLQETQYF	TGTGCCAGCAGCTCCCTCCAAGAGACCCAGTACTTC
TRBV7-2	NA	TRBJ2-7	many	CASRSGSSYEQYF	TGTGCCAGCAGATCAGGGAGCTCCTACGAGCAGTACTTC
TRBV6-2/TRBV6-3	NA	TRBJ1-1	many	CASSYWGAGTEAFF	TGTGCCAGCAGTTACTGGGGGGCAGGGACTGAAGCTTTCTTT
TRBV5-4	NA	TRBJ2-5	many	CASSFAAGPETQYF	TGTGCCAGCAGCTTCGCGGCAGGGCCAGAGACCCAGTACTTC
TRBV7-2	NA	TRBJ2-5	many	CASSLGLLGETQYF	TGTGCCAGCAGCTTGGGGCTCCTTGGAGAGACCCAGTACTTC
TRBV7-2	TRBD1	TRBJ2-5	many	CASSSPGQGAMETQYF	TGTGCCAGCAGCTCTCCGGGACAGGGGGCAATGGAGACCCAGTACTTC
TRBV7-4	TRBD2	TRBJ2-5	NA	CASSLGAGVGETQYF	TGTGCCAGCAGCTTAGGCGCGGGAGTAGGAGAGACCCAGTACTTC
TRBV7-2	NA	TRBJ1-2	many	CASSLAVGGGRDGYTF	TGTGCCAGCAGCTTAGCCGTAGGGGGAGGGAGGGATGGCTACACCTTC
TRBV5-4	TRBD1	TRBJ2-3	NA	CASSNTGADTQYF	TGTGCCAGCAGCAACACAGGGGCAGATACGCAGTATTTT
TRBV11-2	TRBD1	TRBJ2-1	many	CASSVGTGTYNEQFF	TGTGCCAGCAGCGTCGGGACAGGGACCTACAATGAGCAGTTCTTC
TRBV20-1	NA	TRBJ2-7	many	CSAMDSSYEQYF	TGCAGTGCCATGGACAGTTCCTACGAGCAGTACTTC
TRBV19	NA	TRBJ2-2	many	CASSIAGAVGELFF	TGTGCCAGTAGTATAGCAGGGGCGGTCGGGGAGCTGTTTTTT
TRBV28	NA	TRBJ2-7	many	CASSLRSPPEQYF	TGTGCCAGCAGTTTAAGGTCCCCCCCCGAGCAGTACTTC
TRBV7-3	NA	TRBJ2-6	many	CASSPRGRFSGANVLTF	TGTGCCAGCAGCCCCCGGGGCCGGTTCTCTGGGGCCAACGTCCTGACTTTC
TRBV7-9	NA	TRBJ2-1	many	CASSLIGEQFF	TGTGCCAGCAGCTTAATTGGGGAGCAGTTCTTC
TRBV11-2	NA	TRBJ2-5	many	CASSSEFSGVPETQYF	TGTGCCAGCAGCTCGGAATTTAGCGGCGTGCCCGAGACCCAGTACTTC
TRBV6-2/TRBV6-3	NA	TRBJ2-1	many	CASSYGGKASNEQFF	TGTGCCAGCAGTTACGGGGGCAAAGCATCCAATGAGCAGTTCTTC
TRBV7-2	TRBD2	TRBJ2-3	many	CASSRDYTDTQYF	TGTGCCAGCAGCCGGGACTACACAGATACGCAGTATTTT
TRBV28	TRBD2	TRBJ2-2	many	CASSFPRTSVMGTGELFF	TGTGCCAGCAGTTTCCCTAGGACTAGCGTCATGGGCACCGGGGAGCTGTTTTTT
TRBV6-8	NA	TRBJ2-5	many	CASSYGTPGRRETQYF	TGTGCCAGCAGTTACGGTACCCCAGGGAGGCGAGAGACCCAGTACTTC
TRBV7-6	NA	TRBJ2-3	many	CASRKNLVADTQYF	TGTGCCAGCAGAAAAAATCTAGTTGCGGATACGCAGTATTTT
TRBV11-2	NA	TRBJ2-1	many	CASSLVLAGLNHEQFF	TGTGCCAGCAGCTTAGTGTTGGCGGGATTGAACCATGAGCAGTTCTTC
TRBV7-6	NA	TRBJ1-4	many	CASSLTPLGEKLFF	TGTGCCAGCAGCCTGACGCCTCTAGGGGAAAAACTGTTTTTT
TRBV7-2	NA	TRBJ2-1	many	CASSPGTAGGGFF	TGTGCCAGCAGCCCAGGGACAGCCGGAGGGGGGTTCTTC